This TCR beta chain was sequenced during a study of response to subunit inactivated influenza vaccine. MiXCR was run by TCRdb on the RT-PCR reads, yielding one entry per CDR3 protein. This sample has about 540,000 distinct CDR3 sequences, with approximately 22% found just once. Study-level results: A suggestion made by the authors is that each seasonal influenza vaccination recruits few new T cells.

This clonotype appeared a few times. Its antigen is currently unknown. CDR1 and CDR2 from the germline V gene are SGHTA and FQGNSA. V trimming: 2 bases; J trimming: 2 bases; junction bases outside the gene matches: 3. CDR3 length equals 14 residues. This sample also appeared in a second study, on T cells expressing NK-cell markers. In that study: 5'RACE template switching with UMIs produced the TCR beta cDNA. The study drew TCR beta repertoires from sorted CD3+CD56+NKG2C+, CD3+CD56+NKG2C- and CD3+CD56-NKG2C+ T cells. Of eight sequenced donors, seven were HCMV-seropositive and one HCMV-seronegative. About six of the donors carried dominant NKG2C+ clonotypes that took up about 1.0-7.0% of their CD8+ T cells.

The receptor was isolated from a man aged 50-59 years who received an inactivated influenza vaccine. The chain couples TRBV7-2 to TRBJ2-7; TRBD2 matches at 7 bases. The input for sequencing was CD4+ T cells sorted from PBMCs, taken approximately 13 days after vaccination. The chain's CDR3 is CASSLQGGAYEQYF. The CDR3 bases are TGTGCCAGCAGCTTACAGGGAGGGGCCTACGAGCAGTACTTC.